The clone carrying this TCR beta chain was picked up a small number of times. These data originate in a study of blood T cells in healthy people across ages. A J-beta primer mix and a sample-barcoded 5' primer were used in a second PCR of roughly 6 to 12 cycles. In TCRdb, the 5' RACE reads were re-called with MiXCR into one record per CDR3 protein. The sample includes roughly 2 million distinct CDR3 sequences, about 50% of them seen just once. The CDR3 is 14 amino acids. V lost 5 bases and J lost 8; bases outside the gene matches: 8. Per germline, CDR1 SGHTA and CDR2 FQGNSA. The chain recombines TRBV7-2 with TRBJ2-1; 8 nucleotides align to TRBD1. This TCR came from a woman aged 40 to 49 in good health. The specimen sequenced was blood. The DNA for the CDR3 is TGTGCCAGCAGCCCACGACAGGGGTGGGATGAGCAGTTCTTC. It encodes CASSPRQGWDEQFF. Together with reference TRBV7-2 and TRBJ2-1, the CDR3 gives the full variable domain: GAGVSQSPSNKVTEKGKDVELRCDPISGHTALYWYRQSLGQGLEFLIYFQGNSAPDKSGLPSDRFSAERTGGSVSTLTIQRTQQEDSAVYLCASSPRQGWDEQFFGPGTRLTVL.